One sample yielded the 15 T cell receptor beta chains listed below, sequenced in a study of T-cell memory formation after mild COVID-19. Using its own MiXCR run on the 5' RACE reads, TCRdb lists one record per CDR3 protein. Among around 390,000 distinct CDR3 sequences listed, roughly 15% were seen once. The material sequenced was PBMCs or a T cell subset sorted from them (not recorded which). These receptor sequences come from a man between 18 and 35 years old who had mild COVID-19 (a few samples of this study predate the infection). Cell type and time point are not known.

This clonotype was detected a few times. The V call is TRBV15, the J call TRBJ1-2, with D perhaps matching TRBD1 (5 bases). The CDR3 is made up of 13 amino acids. V was pared by 2 bases and J by 4 bases, with 8 bases between. The germline V gene has CDR1 LNHNV and CDR2 YYDKDF (reference sequence). Here the CDR3 reads CATSRMGGYGYTF. CDR3 DNA: TGTGCCACCAGCAGAATGGGGGGCTATGGCTACACCTTC.

The chain has TRBV4-1 and TRBJ1-1; D gene unclear. Germline lookup yields CDR1 MGHRA and CDR2 YSYEKL. The CDR3 loop spans 15 amino acids. V was pared by 1 base and J by 1 base, with 10 bases between. The CDR3 sequence is CASSQVYRANTEAFF. For the CDR3, the DNA is TGCGCCAGCAGCCAAGTGTATAGGGCGAACACTGAAGCTTTCTTT.

V gene TRBV7-2 combines with J gene TRBJ2-7; D could derive from TRBD1 or TRBD2 (5 bases each). CDR1 is SGHTA, CDR2 FQGNSA, per germline. Trimming cost V 4 bases and J 4 bases, with 11 bases left between them. CDR3 length: 13 amino acids. The CDR3, as DNA: TGTGCCAGCAGCTCATCCAGGGAGTACGAGCAGTACGTC. This translates into CASSSSREYEQYV.

This sequence joins TRBV29-1 and TRBJ1-2; D is ambiguous. Germline V CDR1 and CDR2: SQVTM, ANQGSEA. The CDR3 spans 11 residues. V was shortened by 5 bases and J by 4 bases, with 8 bases between the two germline ends. CDR3 loop: CSVSDGYGYTF. CDR3 bases: TGCAGCGTTTCGGACGGCTATGGCTACACCTTC.

This clonotype was counted between two and nine times. This chain links TRBV5-6 with TRBJ2-7; D might be TRBD1 (6 bases). V gave up 6 bases and J gave up 5 bases, with 15 bases separating them. Germline CDR1 SGHDT, CDR2 YYEEEE. The CDR3 spans 13 residues. CDR3 residues: CASKMQGTDEQYF. The CDR3 nucleotides are TGTGCCAGCAAAATGCAGGGGACCGACGAGCAGTACTTC.

The chain links TRBV6-5 to TRBJ2-4; D may be TRBD1 or TRBD2 (5 bases each). The CDR3 is 15 residues long. CDR1 and CDR2 from the germline V gene are MNHEY and SVGAGI. V dropped 5 bases and J dropped 0 bases, with 11 bases sitting between them. CDR3 sequence (DNA): TGTGCCAGCAGTGCCGGGGCTCTAGCCAAAAACATTCAGTACTTC. Its translation: CASSAGALAKNIQYF.

CDR3 sequence (DNA): TGTGCCAGCAGTAGGCTAGCGGGGGGGTATGAGCAGTTCTTC. The encoded protein is CASSRLAGGYEQFF. The chain combines TRBV28 with TRBJ2-1, with TRBD2 matching 12 bases. The CDR3 sequence is 14 residues long. The J segment lost 8 bases and the V segment lost 5 bases, leaving 4 bases of the junction unmatched. CDR1 is MDHEN, CDR2 SYDVKM, per germline.

V usage is TRBV11-2 and J usage is TRBJ1-3; D possibly corresponds to TRBD1 (6 bases). V lost 3 bases, J lost 8 bases, and 8 bases lay in between. This CDR3 spans 12 amino acids. CDR1 is SGHAT, CDR2 FQNNGV, per germline. The CDR3 coding sequence is TGTGCCAGCAGCTTCTCAGGGGACACCATATATTTT. Its protein is CASSFSGDTIYF.

Ten or more counts support this clonotype. The chain combines TRBV7-2 with TRBJ2-2, with unresolved D. This CDR3 has 14 amino acids. The ends were cut back, 1 base at V and 1 base at J, with 4 bases in the middle. Germline V CDR1 and CDR2: SGHTA, FQGNSA. The CDR3 DNA reads TGTGCCAGCAGCTTAGTCCTGAACACCGGGGAGCTGTTTTTT. This encodes CASSLVLNTGELFF.

This clonotype was observed a few times. The CDR3 region is CASSDLRSGSNQPQHF. The CDR3 nucleotides read TGTGCCAGCAGTGATCTCAGGTCCGGTAGCAATCAGCCCCAGCATTTT. The chain has TRBV25-1 and TRBJ1-5; the D is unclear. V gave up 3 bases and J gave up 0 bases, with 12 bases separating them. The germline V gene has CDR1 MGHDK and CDR2 SYGVNS. This CDR3 comprises 16 residues.

The gene calls are TRBV3-1 and TRBJ2-1, with D hard to call. This CDR3 has 14 residues. Trimming took 0 bases from V and 8 from J, leaving 11 bases between them. Germline V gene data show CDR1 as LGHDT and CDR2 as YNNKEL (reference sequence). Here the CDR3 DNA reads TGTGCCAGCAGCCAAGATCTCCCAGTCGATGAGCAGTTCTTC. Translated, it gives CASSQDLPVDEQFF.

Only a few counts were recorded for this clonotype. The V gene is TRBV2, the J gene TRBJ2-3, with D perhaps given as TRBD1 or TRBD2 (6 bases each). CDR3 length: 16 residues. The V gene lost 4 bases and the J gene lost 0 bases, with 14 bases spanning the gap. From germline, CDR1 is SNHLY and CDR2 FYNNEI. CDR3 coding DNA: TGTGCCAGCAGTGGGGGGGCAAGCCTGAGCACAGATACGCAGTATTTT. It specifies CASSGGASLSTDTQYF.

This clonotype was observed at least ten times. The chain combines TRBV20-1 with TRBJ2-1; the D is unclear. The CDR3 runs 10 residues. V gave up 3 bases and J gave up 7 bases, with 4 bases separating them. Per germline, CDR1 DFQATT and CDR2 SNEGSKA (reference sequence). CDR3 amino acids: CSARSNEQFF. CDR3 sequence (DNA): TGCAGTGCTAGGTCGAATGAGCAGTTCTTC.

This clonotype has only a few counts. This chain links TRBV6-6 with TRBJ2-1, with TRBD2 matching over 9 bases. The V and J ends lost 3 bases and 7 bases, in that order; junction bases with no gene match: 4. This CDR3 comprises 14 residues. CDR1 and CDR2 from the germline V gene are MNHNY and SVGAGI (reference sequence). For the CDR3, the DNA is TGTGCCAGCAGTTATGGCGGGGGGGCGAATGAGCAGTTCTTC. It codes for CASSYGGGANEQFF.

V is TRBV6-5 and J is TRBJ1-6; D is undetermined. V was trimmed by 4 bases and J by 10 bases, leaving 23 bases between them. CDR3 length: 17 amino acids. Germline CDR1 is MNHEY and CDR2 is SVGAGI. As DNA, the CDR3 is TGTGCCAGCAGTTTGTTCGGGAGCACCTTTCTTGCCTCACCCCTCCACTTT. Encoded protein: CASSLFGSTFLASPLHF.